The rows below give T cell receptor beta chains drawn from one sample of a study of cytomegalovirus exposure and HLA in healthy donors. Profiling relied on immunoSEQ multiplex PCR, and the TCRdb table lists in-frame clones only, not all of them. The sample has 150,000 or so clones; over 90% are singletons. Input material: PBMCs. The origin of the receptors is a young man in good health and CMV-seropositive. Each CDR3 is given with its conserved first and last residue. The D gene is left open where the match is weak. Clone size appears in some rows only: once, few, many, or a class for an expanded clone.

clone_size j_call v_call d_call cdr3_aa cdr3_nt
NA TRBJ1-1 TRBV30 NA CAWSVRQSNTEAFF TGTGCCTGGAGTGTTCGACAGTCGAACACTGAAGCTTTCTTT
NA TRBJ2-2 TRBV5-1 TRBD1 CASSMEPGTANTGELFF TGCGCCAGCAGCATGGAACCCGGGACAGCCAACACCGGGGAGCTGTTTTTT
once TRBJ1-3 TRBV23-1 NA CASSPLVPGNTIYF TGCGCCAGCAGTCCCTTAGTGCCCGGAAACACCATATATTTT
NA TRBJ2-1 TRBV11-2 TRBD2 CASSLVAGLGEQFF TGTGCCAGCAGCTTAGTAGCGGGACTAGGTGAGCAGTTCTTC
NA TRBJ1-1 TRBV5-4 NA CASSMGAVNTEAFF TGTGCCAGCAGCATGGGGGCAGTGAACACTGAAGCTTTCTTT
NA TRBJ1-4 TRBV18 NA CASSPLPLTGTNEKLFF TGTGCCAGCTCACCACTCCCCTTGACTGGGACTAATGAAAAACTGTTTTTT
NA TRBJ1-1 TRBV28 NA CASSFSAGYYTEAFF TGTGCCAGCAGTTTTTCGGCAGGTTATTACACTGAAGCTTTCTTT
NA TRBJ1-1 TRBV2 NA CASSDRGRTEAFF TGTGCCAGCAGTGACAGGGGTAGGACTGAAGCTTTCTTT
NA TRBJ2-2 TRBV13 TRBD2 CASSATGTSGINTGELFF TGTGCCAGCAGCGCAACCGGGACTAGCGGGATAAACACCGGGGAGCTGTTTTTT
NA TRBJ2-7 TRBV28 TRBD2 CASTLAGGAGFQYGQYF TGTGCCAGCACCTTAGCGGGAGGTGCCGGATTTCAGTATGGGCAGTACTTC
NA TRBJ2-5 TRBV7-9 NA CASSPGGTRRGETQYF TGTGCCAGCAGCCCCGGGGGGACAAGACGGGGTGAGACCCAGTACTTC
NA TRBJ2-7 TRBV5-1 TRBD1 CASSSPEGAAEQYF TGCGCCAGCAGCTCCCCTGAGGGGGCGGCCGAGCAGTACTTC
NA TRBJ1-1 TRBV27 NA CASSLIGANTEAFF TGTGCCAGCAGTTTAATAGGGGCGAACACTGAAGCTTTCTTT
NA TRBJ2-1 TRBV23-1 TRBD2 CASSGSRRVGLLSEQFF TGCGCCAGCAGCGGCTCCCGGAGGGTGGGACTATTGAGTGAGCAGTTCTTC
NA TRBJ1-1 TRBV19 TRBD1 CASSIHRGMNTEAFF TGTGCCAGTAGTATACACAGGGGTATGAACACTGAAGCTTTCTTT
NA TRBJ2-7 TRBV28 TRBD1 CASSPTGTGSYEQYF TGTGCCAGCAGCCCGACCGGGACAGGATCCTACGAGCAGTACTTC
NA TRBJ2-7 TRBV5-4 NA CASSLNRRSSYEQYF TGTGCCAGCAGCTTGAACAGGAGAAGCTCCTACGAGCAGTACTTC
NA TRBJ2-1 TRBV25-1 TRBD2 CASSVAGRDEQFF TGTGCCAGCAGTGTAGCGGGTCGGGATGAGCAGTTCTTC
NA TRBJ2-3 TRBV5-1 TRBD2 CASSKGLAGETDTQYF TGCGCCAGCAGCAAGGGACTAGCGGGAGAAACAGATACGCAGTATTTT
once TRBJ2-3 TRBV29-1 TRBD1 CSVEQGAADTQYF TGCAGCGTAGAACAGGGGGCTGCAGATACGCAGTATTTT
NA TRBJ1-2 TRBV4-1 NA CASSQVTGSGYGYTF TGCGCCAGCAGCCAAGTAACGGGTTCGGGGTATGGCTACACCTTC
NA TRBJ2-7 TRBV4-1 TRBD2 CASSQQGGIYEQYF TGCGCCAGCAGCCAGCAGGGAGGGATCTACGAGCAGTACTTC
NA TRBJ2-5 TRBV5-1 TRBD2 CASSYLSGGLHEETQYF TGCGCCAGCAGCTACCTAAGTGGGGGACTACACGAAGAGACCCAGTACTTC
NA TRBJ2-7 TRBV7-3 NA CASSLGDSYEQYF TGTGCCAGCAGCTTGGGAGACTCCTACGAGCAGTACTTC
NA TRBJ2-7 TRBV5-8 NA CASSLARDTYEQYF TGTGCCAGCAGCTTGGCCCGGGACACCTACGAGCAGTACTTC
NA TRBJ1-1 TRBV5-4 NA CASRAGGEAFF TGTGCCAGCCGGGCTGGAGGGGAAGCTTTCTTT
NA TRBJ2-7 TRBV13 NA CASSLASSTYEQYF TGTGCCAGCAGCTTAGCAAGCTCAACCTACGAGCAGTACTTC
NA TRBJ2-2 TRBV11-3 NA CASSLGGSTNTGELFF TGTGCCAGCAGCTTAGGCGGCAGCACGAACACCGGGGAGCTGTTTTTT
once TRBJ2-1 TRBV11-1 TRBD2 CASSLGVLAGSYNEQFF TGTGCCAGCAGCTTAGGGGTTCTAGCGGGCTCCTACAATGAGCAGTTCTTC
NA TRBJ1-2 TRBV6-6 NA CASNQLTGRGGYTF TGTGCCAGCAACCAGCTCACAGGGAGGGGTGGCTACACCTTC
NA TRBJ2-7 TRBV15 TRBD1 CATSGRQGILYEQYF TGTGCCACCAGCGGAAGACAGGGGATACTCTACGAGCAGTACTTC
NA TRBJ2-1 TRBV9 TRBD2 CASSRMIAGGPSEQFF TGTGCCAGCAGTCGTATGATAGCGGGAGGGCCCAGTGAGCAGTTCTTC
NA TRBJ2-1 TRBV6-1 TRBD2 CASSEALGLVNEQFF TGTGCCAGCAGTGAAGCCCTGGGACTAGTGAATGAGCAGTTCTTC
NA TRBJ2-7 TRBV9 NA CASSVEGKHEQYF TGTGCCAGCAGCGTAGAGGGGAAACACGAGCAGTACTTC
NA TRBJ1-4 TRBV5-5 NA CASRNRANEKLFF TGTGCCAGCCGTAACAGGGCTAATGAAAAACTGTTTTTT
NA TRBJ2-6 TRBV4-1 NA CASSQETGSGANVLTF TGCGCCAGCAGCCAAGAAACAGGGTCTGGGGCCAACGTCCTGACTTTC
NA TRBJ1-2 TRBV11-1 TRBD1 CASSPTGTATYGYTF TGTGCCAGCAGCCCAACCGGGACAGCGACCTATGGCTACACCTTC
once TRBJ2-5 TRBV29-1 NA CSVARRVETQYF TGCAGCGTTGCCCGCAGGGTAGAGACCCAGTACTTC
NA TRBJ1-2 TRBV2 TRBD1 CASRGTETNYGYTF TGTGCCAGCAGAGGGACAGAGACTAACTATGGCTACACCTTC
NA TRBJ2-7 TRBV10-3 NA CAIRADGGRDEQYF TGTGCCATCAGGGCAGACGGGGGGCGGGACGAGCAGTACTTC
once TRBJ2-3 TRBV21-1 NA CASTPGTGDSYTDTQYF TGTGCCAGCACTCCCGGGACGGGGGACAGCTACACAGATACGCAGTATTTT
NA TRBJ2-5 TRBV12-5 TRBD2 CASGLVPGSGGGETQYF TGTGCTAGTGGTTTGGTACCTGGTTCGGGAGGAGGAGAGACCCAGTACTTC
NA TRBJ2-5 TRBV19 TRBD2 CASSIRVFSLSAGREQETQYF TGTGCCAGTAGTATAAGGGTATTTAGCCTCAGTGCGGGGCGGGAGCAAGAGACCCAGTACTTC
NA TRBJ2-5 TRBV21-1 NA CASSKEGEGGPKTQYF TGTGCCAGCAGCAAAGAGGGTGAGGGAGGGCCGAAGACCCAGTACTTC
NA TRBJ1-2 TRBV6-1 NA CASSSNNYGYTF TGTGCCAGCTCGAGCAATAACTATGGCTACACCTTC
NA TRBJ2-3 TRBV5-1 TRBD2 CASSPRTSGIRADTQYF TGCGCCAGCAGCCCACGGACTAGCGGGATACGAGCAGATACGCAGTATTTT
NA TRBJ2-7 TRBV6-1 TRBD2 CASVLAGGVGYEQYF TGTGCCAGCGTACTAGCGGGAGGGGTCGGCTACGAGCAGTACTTC
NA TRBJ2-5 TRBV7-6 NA CASSYLVDSWETQYF TGTGCCAGCAGCTACCTCGTAGACTCTTGGGAGACCCAGTACTTC
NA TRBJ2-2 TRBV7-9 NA CASSLPDITGELFF TGTGCCAGCAGCTTGCCGGACATTACCGGGGAGCTGTTTTTT
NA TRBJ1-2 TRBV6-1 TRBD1 CASSAGGGGYTF TGTGCCAGCAGTGCAGGGGGCGGAGGCTACACCTTC
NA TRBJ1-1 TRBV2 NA CASSEGLQRGEAFF TGTGCCAGCAGTGAGGGCCTCCAAAGGGGTGAAGCTTTCTTT
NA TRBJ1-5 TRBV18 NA CASNRVGQPQHF TGTGCCAGCAACAGGGTAGGTCAGCCCCAGCATTTT
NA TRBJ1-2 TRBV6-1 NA CASSVTFNYGYTF TGTGCCAGCAGTGTGACTTTTAACTATGGCTACACCTTC
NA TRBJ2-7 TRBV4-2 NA CASSPGGADSYEQYF TGTGCCAGCAGCCCCGGCGGAGCGGACTCCTACGAGCAGTACTTC